This T cell receptor beta chain was observed in a study of control samples from healthy donors and cancer patients. The CDR3 contains 15 residues. Germline V CDR1 and CDR2: SNHLY, FYNNEI. V was clipped by 5 bases and J by 1 base, with 12 bases between them. Data came from immunoSEQ multiplex PCR; TCRdb stores just in-frame clones and leaves some out. The sample contains 150,000 or so clones, roughly 94% of which appear only once. The source of this sequence is a man aged 60 to 69 with colorectal cancer. Source material: PBMCs. This chain uses TRBV2 with TRBJ1-3, with D hard to call. The CDR3 region has the DNA TGTGCCAGCAGTTCTCAAGGACGGTCTGGAAACACCATATATTTT. As protein: CASSSQGRSGNTIYF.